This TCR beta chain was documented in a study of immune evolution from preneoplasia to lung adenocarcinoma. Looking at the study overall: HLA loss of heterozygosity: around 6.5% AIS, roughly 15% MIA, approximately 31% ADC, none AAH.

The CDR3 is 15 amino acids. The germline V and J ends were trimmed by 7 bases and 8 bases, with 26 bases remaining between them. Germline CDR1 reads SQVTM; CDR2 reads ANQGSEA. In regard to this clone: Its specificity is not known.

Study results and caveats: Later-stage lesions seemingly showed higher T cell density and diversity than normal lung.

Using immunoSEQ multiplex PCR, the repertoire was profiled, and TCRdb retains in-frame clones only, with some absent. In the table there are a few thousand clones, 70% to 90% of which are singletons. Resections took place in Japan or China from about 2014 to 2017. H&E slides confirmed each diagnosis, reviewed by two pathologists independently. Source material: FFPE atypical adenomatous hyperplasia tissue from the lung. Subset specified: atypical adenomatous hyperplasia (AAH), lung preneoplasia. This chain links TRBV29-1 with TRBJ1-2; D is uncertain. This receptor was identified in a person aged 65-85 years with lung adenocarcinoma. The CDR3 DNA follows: TGCAGCGCCGAAACCCCACGATCGCCAAGTGGGGGCTACACCTTC. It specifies CSAETPRSPSGGYTF.